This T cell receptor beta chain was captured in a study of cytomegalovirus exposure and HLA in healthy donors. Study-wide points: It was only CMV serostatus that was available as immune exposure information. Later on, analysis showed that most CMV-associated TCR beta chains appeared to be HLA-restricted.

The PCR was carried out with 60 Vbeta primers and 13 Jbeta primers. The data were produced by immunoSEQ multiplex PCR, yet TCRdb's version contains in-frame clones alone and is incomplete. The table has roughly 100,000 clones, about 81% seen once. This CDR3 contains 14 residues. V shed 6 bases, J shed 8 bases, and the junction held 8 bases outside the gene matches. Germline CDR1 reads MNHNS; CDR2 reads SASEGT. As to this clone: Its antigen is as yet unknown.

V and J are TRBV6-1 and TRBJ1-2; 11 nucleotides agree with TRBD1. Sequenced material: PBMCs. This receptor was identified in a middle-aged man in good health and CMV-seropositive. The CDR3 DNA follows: TGTGCCAGCAGCCACAGGGACAGGGGGGGAGGCTACACCTTC. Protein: CASSHRDRGGGYTF.